Below, one T cell receptor (beta chain) is given with its context. Its antigen is still unknown. One base away there is no much larger clone; base qualities are not given. Counted from cysteine to phenylalanine, this CDR3 has 19 amino acids. Solely the CDR3 DNA is kept, with 57 bases framed from the first base. CDR1 MDHEN and CDR2 SYDVKM are derived from the germline V gene. V loses 5 bases, J loses 0 bases, and the germline ends lie 25 bases apart. These data belong to a study of T cells in Graves' hyperthyroidism and ophthalmopathy (dated by TCRdb to the late 2010s). At the level of the whole study: Peripheral blood samples were taken at initial diagnosis, before any treatment was given. To identify distinguishing TCR V-J signatures, a discovery cohort of around 100 patients was used, comprising some 43 with Graves' ophthalmopathy and approximately 57 with stable Graves' hyperthyroidism. Following sampling, methimazole starting at 30 mg daily was given to hyperthyroidism patients, and high-dose intravenous methylprednisolone was given to ophthalmopathy patients. Prospective prediction of ophthalmopathy was tested in an independent validation cohort of 18 hyperthyroidism patients and some 17 patients who later progressed to ophthalmopathy. Thyroid tissue and blood T-cell repertoires from more than 5 Graves' hyperthyroidism patients were also compared in the study. The 75 to 100 discovery patients were divided at random into training and test sets in a 7:3 ratio. TCR Vbeta CDR3 sequencing of roughly 140 peripheral blood samples (over 40 ophthalmopathy, about 74 hyperthyroidism and roughly 17 progressor patients) is reported in the paper. Study-level results and caveats: Sample size was not statistically predetermined, and investigators were not blinded to group allocation. Ophthalmopathy was separated from stable hyperthyroidism by a 13 V-J signature model, with 87.88% sensitivity and about 84% specificity obtained in cross-validation and 80%/75% obtained in testing. In validation, the model predicted progression to ophthalmopathy a median of 6.5 months before onset, with approximately 68% sensitivity and just under 75% specificity. Most expanded thyroid clonotypes (frequency above 0.001) were also detected in blood, suggesting blood repertoires may reflect thyroid immune responses.

In the ophthalmopathy patients, disease was moderately to severely active, with a Clinical Activity Score of 3 or more, a NOSPECS grade of 4 or more, and a duration of less than 3 months. The study excluded patients with uncontrolled infections, other autoimmune diseases, pregnancy or lactation. Diagnoses were based on clinical symptoms, serum thyroxine and TRAb, thyroid ultrasound and orbital computed tomography. Ficoll-Paque density gradient centrifugation was used to isolate PBMCs from approximately 10 ml of fresh peripheral blood. Total RNA was extracted with Trizol reagent, and quality was checked on an Agilent 2100 Bioanalyzer. The TCR beta CDR3 regions were amplified from the RNA transcripts. The first round of RT-PCR for the TCR CDR3 was performed with the HTBI primer set and the Qiagen OneStep RT-PCR kit. Libraries were constructed in a second round of multiplex PCR, after which size selection and purification were carried out. The libraries were sequenced on an Illumina HiSeq2000 using paired-end 100 bp reads. The study's processing was this. SOAPnuke was used to process the raw data, throwing out any read that contained adapters or uncalled bases, had a mean Phred below 15, or lacked an exact constant-primer or identifier match. COPE v1.2.5 was used to merge the high-quality paired reads, and each unique nucleotide sequence was defined as a clonotype. MiTCR v1.1 was used to align the clonotypes against IMGT TRBV, TRBD and TRBJ reference segments. The analysis included only V-J combinations with a frequency above 0.0001, which together covered over 98% of the repertoires. A TCS score was defined as the ratio between F50 (clonal expansion) and ExV (chaos), using BLOSUM62-based TCRdist between CDR3 peptides within each V-J. Welch's t-statistics and random forest reduced 450 to 600 V-J features to 10 to 15, which were used in a naive Bayes classifier (R e1071). In TCRdb, the public reads were trimmed at Q25 with fastp and aligned with MiXCR, with productive beta chains retained. Merged by CDR3 protein, the rows form single entries marked with the most common genes and DNA. TCRdb's processing, not the authors' own work, is the source of the V and J calls. Across this sample there are 660,000 or so distinct CDR3 sequences, with less than 25% seen only once. The biggest ten clones account for roughly a third of the sample.

The rearranged chain carries TRBV28 and TRBJ1-1; confidence is insufficient to name the D gene. This TCR came from a man aged 25 to 45 with Graves' ophthalmopathy. Material for sequencing was blood. The DNA is TGTGCCAGCAGTCCCCACTCCCGGATCGCGGTGGTCATGAACACTGAAGCTTTCTTT. Its coded protein is CASSPHSRIAVVMNTEAFF. The full variable domain, completed from the reference TRBV28 and TRBJ1-1 proteins outside the CDR3, reads DVKVTQSSRYLVKRTGEKVFLECVQDMDHENMFWYRQDPGLGLRLIYFSYDVKMKEKGDIPEGYSVSREKKERFSLILESASTNQTSMYLCASSPHSRIAVVMNTEAFFGQGTRLTVV.